The 16 T cell receptor beta chains presented below share a single source sample, sequenced in a study of Ad26.COV2.S vaccination and SARS-CoV-2 variants. As to treatment: about 20 received Ad26.COV2.S at low or high dose, single or two shots; roughly 5 received placebo; per-sample allocation not given. Collection of samples fell on day 63 after the first vaccine or placebo injection. Clones were sequenced by immunoSEQ multiplex PCR, and TCRdb holds only the in-frame ones, with some missing. The table records about 400,000 clones, about 92% of them present only once. The starting material was peripheral blood, obtained in a trial of Ad26.COV2.S vaccine versus placebo. The origin of the receptors is a person aged 18-65 years who received the Ad26.COV2.S COVID-19 vaccine or a placebo.

V usage is TRBV4-3 and J usage is TRBJ2-2, with D possibly TRBD1 on 5 matching bases. The length of the CDR3 is 16 residues. Germline CDR1 reads LGHNA; CDR2 reads YSLEER. V gave up 0 bases and J gave up 8 bases, with 16 bases separating them. The CDR3 coding sequence is TGCGCCAGCAGCCAAGAAACAGGCGGCGGATGGGGGGAGCTGTTTTTT. It yields the protein CASSQETGGGWGELFF.

This chain connects TRBV10-3 to TRBJ2-5; D tentatively fits TRBD1 or TRBD2 (5 bases each). V lost 7 bases and J 4 bases, leaving 16 bases between the germline ends. The length of the CDR3 is 14 residues. Germline V gene sequence: CDR1 ENHRY, CDR2 SYGVKD. Here the CDR3 reads CAIKSDSRGETQYF. The CDR3 nucleotides are TGTGCCATCAAATCCGACAGTCGGGGAGAGACCCAGTACTTC.

V usage is TRBV6-6 and J usage is TRBJ2-7, with 10 nucleotides matching TRBD1. The CDR3 consists of 14 residues. V was clipped by 7 bases and J by 4 bases; unmatched bases: 7. The germline V gene has CDR1 MNHNY and CDR2 SVGAGI (reference sequence). The CDR3 nucleotides are TGTGCCAGCAATCGACAGGGGGCGAGGTACGAGCAGTACTTC. This codes for CASNRQGARYEQYF.

The genes are TRBV30 and TRBJ2-7; possible D gene TRBD2, 6 bases. This CDR3 region has 14 residues. Germline V gives CDR1 GTSNPN, CDR2 SVGIG (reference sequence). Trimming removed 3 bases at V and 2 bases at J, with 14 bases between. CDR3 residues: CAWSQGGHTYEQYF. CDR3 nucleotide sequence: TGTGCCTGGAGCCAGGGAGGACACACCTACGAGCAGTACTTC. Combining the CDR3 with reference TRBV30 and TRBJ2-7 gives the whole variable domain SQTIHQWPATLVQPVGSPLSLECTVEGTSNPNLYWYRQAAGRGLQLLFYSVGIGQISSEVPQNLSASRPQDRQFILSSKKLLLSDSGFYLCAWSQGGHTYEQYFGPGTRLTVT.

This chain uses TRBV5-1 with TRBJ1-1, with a tentative D call TRBD1 (5 bases). V shed 1 base and J shed 10 bases, with 8 bases lying between them. This CDR3 spans 11 amino acids. Germline CDR1 is SGHRS and CDR2 is YFSETQ. CDR3 bases: TGCGCCAGCAGCTTGTCTGGGGGAGCTTTCTTT. Encoded protein: CASSLSGGAFF. Using reference TRBV5-1 and TRBJ1-1 for the parts outside the CDR3, the full variable domain is KAGVTQTPRYLIKTRGQQVTLSCSPISGHRSVSWYQQTPGQGLQFLFEYFSETQRNKGNFPGRFSGRQFSNSRSEMNVSTLELGDSALYLCASSLSGGAFFGQGTRLTVV.

The chain joins TRBV14 to TRBJ1-6; unclear D gene. Trimming shortened V by 4 bases and J by 3 bases, and 7 bases separated the two germline ends. The CDR3 has 14 residues. Germline assignment: CDR1 SGHDN and CDR2 FVKESK. The CDR3 loop reads CASSRALYNSPLHF. The DNA for the CDR3 is TGTGCCAGCAGCCGAGCTCTCTATAATTCACCCCTCCACTTT.

V is TRBV18 and J is TRBJ2-6, with D possibly TRBD2 on 6 matching bases. V lost 6 bases and J 1 base, leaving 16 bases between the germline ends. Germline assignment: CDR1 KGHSH and CDR2 LQKENI. The CDR3 has 17 residues. CDR3 residues: CASSQPGRISGANVLTF. The CDR3 bases are TGTGCCAGCTCCCAACCCGGGAGAATTTCTGGGGCCAACGTCCTGACTTTC.

This rearrangement joins TRBV2 to TRBJ2-1, with 9 nucleotides matching TRBD1. Germline lookup yields CDR1 SNHLY and CDR2 FYNNEI. V lost 6 bases and J lost 3; bases outside the gene matches: 6. The CDR3 totals 15 residues. The CDR3 protein is CASRPGTGIYNEQFF. The CDR3 nucleotides are TGTGCCAGCAGGCCCGGGACAGGGATCTACAATGAGCAGTTCTTC.

The chain recombines TRBV19 with TRBJ1-1, with 7 bases identical to TRBD1. Trimming removed 6 bases from V and 8 bases from J; junction bases left unmatched: 6. CDR1 and CDR2 from the germline V gene are LNHDA and SQIVND (reference sequence). The CDR3 has 12 residues. In DNA, the CDR3 is TGTGCCAGTAGCTATACAGGGGCCGAAGCTTTCTTT. It codes for CASSYTGAEAFF.

The gene calls are TRBV27 and TRBJ2-7; D remains ambiguous. V lost 9 bases, J lost 0 bases, and 15 bases lay in between. CDR3 length: 14 residues. Looked up from germline, CDR1 is MNHEY and CDR2 is SMNVEV (reference sequence). The CDR3 DNA reads TGTGCCAGTGCGTCAGGTTTGGTCTCCTACGAGCAGTACTTC. Translation gives CASASGLVSYEQYF.

The gene calls are TRBV19 and TRBJ2-1; no clear D gene. Germline loops: CDR1 LNHDA, CDR2 SQIVND (reference sequence). This CDR3 is built from 17 residues. The V end was cut by 0 bases, the J end by 1 base, with 13 bases between. The CDR3 loop is CASSIDYTFLSYNEQFF. In DNA, the CDR3 is TGTGCCAGTAGTATAGATTATACCTTTCTATCCTACAATGAGCAGTTCTTC.

The chain recombines TRBV7-2 with TRBJ1-1, with no clear D. The CDR3 is 14 amino acids. Germline V gene data show CDR1 as SGHTA and CDR2 as FQGNSA. The V end was cut by 2 bases, the J end by 5 bases, with 12 bases between. CDR3 in amino acids: CASSLQGTGTEAFF. The CDR3 nucleotides are TGTGCCAGCAGCTTACAAGGCACGGGTACTGAAGCTTTCTTT.

The V call is TRBV11-2, the J call TRBJ1-1; D gene ambiguous. Between the trimmed V and J ends, which lost 5 bases and 6 bases, there was a span of 10 bases. Looked up from germline, CDR1 is SGHAT and CDR2 is FQNNGV. The CDR3 extends over 12 amino acids. The CDR3 loop is CASSPQYAEAFF. CDR3 DNA sequence: TGTGCCAGCAGCCCGCAGTACGCTGAAGCTTTCTTT.

V gene TRBV16 combines with J gene TRBJ2-7; D unclear. V lost 0 bases to trimming and J lost 3 bases, with 6 bases between them. CDR1 and CDR2 from the germline V gene are KGHSY and FQNENV. The CDR3 covers 13 residues. CDR3 sequence (DNA): TGTGCCAGCAGCCAATCGTACGGCTACGAGCAGTACTTC. Its translation is CASSQSYGYEQYF.

This clone was picked up one time. V and J are TRBV10-3 and TRBJ2-7; D is ambiguous. The germline CDR1 and CDR2 sequences are ENHRY and SYGVKD. The V end lost 3 bases, the J end lost 1 base, and 4 bases lay between the germline ends. The CDR3 sequence is 12 residues long. CDR3 coding DNA: TGTGCCATCAGTGAAGAATCCTACGAGCAGTACTTC. Translated, it gives CAISEESYEQYF.

The chain recombines TRBV7-9 with TRBJ1-5; D gene uncertain. V lost 1 base and J 5 bases, leaving 6 bases between the germline ends. This CDR3 has 13 amino acids. CDR1 and CDR2 (germline): SEHNR, FQNEAQ (reference sequence). The CDR3 here is CASSLGVDQPQHF. CDR3 bases: TGTGCCAGCAGCTTAGGGGTCGATCAGCCCCAGCATTTT.